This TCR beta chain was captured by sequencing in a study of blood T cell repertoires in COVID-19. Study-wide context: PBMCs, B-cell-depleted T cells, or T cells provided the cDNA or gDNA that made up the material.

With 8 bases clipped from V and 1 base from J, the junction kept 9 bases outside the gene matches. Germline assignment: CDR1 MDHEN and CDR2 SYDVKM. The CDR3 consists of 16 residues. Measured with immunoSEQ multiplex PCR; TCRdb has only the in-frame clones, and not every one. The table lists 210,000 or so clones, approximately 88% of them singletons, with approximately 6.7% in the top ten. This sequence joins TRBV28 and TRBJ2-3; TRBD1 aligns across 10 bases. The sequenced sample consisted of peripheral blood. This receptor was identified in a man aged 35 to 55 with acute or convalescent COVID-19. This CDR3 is CASPPVGTGGTDTQYF. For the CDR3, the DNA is TGTGCCAGCCCACCGGTCGGGACAGGGGGCACAGATACGCAGTATTTT.